This T cell receptor (beta chain) comes out of a study of blood T cell repertoires in COVID-19. Study as a whole: The study drew acute and convalescent COVID-19 samples from the United States, Italy and Spain.

TCRdb's table, derived via immunoSEQ multiplex PCR, lists solely in-frame clones and lacks some. The sample carries 350,000 to 450,000 clones, 85% to 90% recorded once. After removal of 6 bases from V and 1 base from J, the junction contained 16 bases not matched to a gene. Germline V gene data show CDR1 as SEHNR and CDR2 as FQNEAQ (reference sequence). CDR3 size: 19 residues. This TCR was sampled from a man aged 25 to 40 who had recovered from COVID-19. V usage is TRBV7-9 and J usage is TRBJ2-2; 8 nucleotides match TRBD2. Specimen: PBMCs or T cells enriched from blood (not recorded which). CDR3 in amino acids: CASRPRNSGRSWNTGELFF. The CDR3 nucleotides read TGTGCCAGCAGGCCCCGTAACAGCGGGAGATCTTGGAACACCGGGGAGCTGTTTTTT.